Each of the 11 T cell receptor beta chains below was sequenced from the same sample in a study of T cell changes during pregnancy in multiple sclerosis. Sequencing was performed with immunoSEQ multiplex PCR; in TCRdb, only in-frame clones are kept and a portion is missing. The table shows about 80,000 clones, with roughly 94% occurring only once. Here the sequenced sample was peripheral blood, taken before pregnancy. These receptors were collected from a female donor with multiple sclerosis, enrolled in a pregnancy study.

In regard to this clone: Sequence at one end of the junction differs from germline and may be a read error. The V gene is TRBV7-7, the J gene TRBJ2-1; D might be TRBD2 (5 bases). The CDR3 is 17 residues long. Germline-derived CDR1 and CDR2 are SSHAT and FNYEAQ (reference sequence). For the CDR3, the DNA is TGTGCTAGCAGCTTAGGGCGAGGGAGCGGAAGCTACAATGAGCAGTTCTTC. This codes for CASSLGRGSGSYNEQFF.

The rearrangement links TRBV9 to TRBJ2-5; possibly TRBD2 for D (6 bases). V lost 0 bases to trimming and J lost 3 bases, with 15 bases between them. The CDR3 is made up of 16 amino acids. CDR1 SGDLS and CDR2 YYNGEE come from the germline V gene. This CDR3 reads CASSVAVASEEETQYF. DNA of the CDR3: TGTGCCAGCAGCGTAGCCGTTGCTAGCGAGGAAGAGACCCAGTACTTC.

This chain links TRBV5-1 with TRBJ2-3; D is possibly TRBD2 (6 bases). This CDR3 is 14 amino acids long. The V and J ends lost 4 bases and 5 bases respectively, with 14 bases between them. Germline CDR1 SGHRS, CDR2 YFSETQ. The CDR3 reads CASSPDYQGDTQYF. The CDR3 nucleotides read TGCGCCAGCAGCCCGGACTACCAGGGAGATACGCAGTATTTT. The full variable domain, completed using reference TRBV5-1 and TRBJ2-3, is KAGVTQTPRYLIKTRGQQVTLSCSPISGHRSVSWYQQTPGQGLQFLFEYFSETQRNKGNFPGRFSGRQFSNSRSEMNVSTLELGDSALYLCASSPDYQGDTQYFGPGTRLTVL.

This chain connects TRBV5-1 to TRBJ2-5; D perhaps matches TRBD2 (5 bases). The germline V gene has CDR1 SGHRS and CDR2 YFSETQ. The ends were cut back, 4 bases at V and 1 base at J, with 8 bases in the middle. This CDR3 is built from 13 residues. The CDR3 loop is CASSPGTQETQYF. The CDR3 nucleotides read TGCGCCAGCAGCCCGGGAACCCAAGAGACCCAGTACTTC.

This chain joins TRBV19 and TRBJ1-1, with 8 bases aligning to TRBD1. This CDR3 region has 14 residues. With 7 bases clipped from V and 0 bases from J, the junction kept 4 bases outside the gene matches. CDR1 is LNHDA and CDR2 is SQIVND in the germline V gene (reference sequence). The DNA for the CDR3 is TGTGCCAGTACCCCGACAGGGGTGAACACTGAAGCTTTCTTT. Translating it yields CASTPTGVNTEAFF.

The sample holds one count of this clone. The conserved phenylalanine or tryptophan normally closing the CDR3 is absent here, so this likely arose from a read error. The DNA is omitted, as the CDR3 cannot be located on it reliably, and the CDR3 follows TCRdb's listing. The rearrangement uses TRBV11-3 and TRBJ1-4; TRBD1 reflects the table's D call only, with no check against the DNA. The CDR3 has 10 residues if both end residues are counted. Germline CDR1 reads SGHNT; CDR2 reads YENEEA. This CDR3 is CASSLGQGAV.

The chain is built from TRBV6-1 and TRBJ1-5; D gene unclear. There are 14 residues in the CDR3. V shed 2 bases and J shed 7 bases, with 12 bases lying between them. Germline-derived CDR1 and CDR2 are MNHNS and SASEGT. The CDR3 here is CASSERSGGQPQHF. The CDR3 region has the DNA TGTGCCAGCAGTGAAAGGTCCGGCGGGCAGCCCCAGCATTTT.

The chain uses TRBV5-5 and TRBJ2-1, with TRBD1 matching 7 bases. This CDR3 has 14 amino acids. The V and J ends lost 4 bases and 5 bases, in that order; junction bases with no gene match: 6. Germline V gene lookup returns CDR1 SGHKS and CDR2 YYEKEE (reference sequence). DNA of the CDR3: TGTGCCAGCAGCGTCCGGGACAGCAACAATGAGCAGTTCTTC. Translation gives CASSVRDSNNEQFF.

This rearrangement joins TRBV5-4 to TRBJ1-2; 8 nucleotides align to TRBD1. This CDR3 is built from 15 residues. CDR1 and CDR2 from the germline V gene are SGHNT and YYREEE (reference sequence). J lost 6 bases, V lost 2 bases, and 9 bases had no gene match. CDR3 protein: CASSFYSTGGNGYTF. The CDR3 DNA reads TGTGCCAGCAGCTTTTATTCAACAGGGGGAAATGGCTACACCTTC.

The rearrangement uses TRBV19 and TRBJ1-5, with TRBD1 matching 7 bases. The V gene end was trimmed by 0 bases and the J gene end by 4 bases; junction bases not matched to a gene: 9. Germline values: CDR1 LNHDA, CDR2 SQIVND (reference sequence). This CDR3 is 17 amino acids long. The CDR3: CASSIDPPGQKNQPQHF. In DNA form, the CDR3 reads TGTGCCAGTAGTATAGATCCCCCGGGACAGAAAAATCAGCCCCAGCATTTT.

This clone was seen more than once but under ten times. The chain joins TRBV27 to TRBJ1-5; D may be TRBD1 (5 bases). This CDR3 region has 16 residues. Germline CDR1 is MNHEY and CDR2 is SMNVEV (reference sequence). V was pared by 0 bases and J by 0 bases, with 9 bases between. The CDR3 is CASSLSIGASNQPQHF. Written as DNA, the CDR3 is TGTGCCAGCAGTTTATCGATTGGGGCTAGCAATCAGCCCCAGCATTTT.